This T cell receptor (beta chain) appears in the sequencing data of a study of blood T cell repertoires in COVID-19. This clone was counted between two and nine times. This CDR3 has 14 amino acids. The germline V and J ends were trimmed by 0 bases and 4 bases, with 10 bases remaining between them. Germline assignment: CDR1 SGHNT and CDR2 YYREEE (reference sequence). Data came from immunoSEQ multiplex PCR; TCRdb stores just in-frame clones and leaves some out. The table has fewer than 250,000 clones, about four fifths seen once. The sample comprised PBMCs or T cells enriched from blood (not recorded which). V and J are TRBV5-4 and TRBJ1-2; D might be TRBD1 (6 bases). The TCR sequence derives from a woman aged 35 to 49 who had been exposed to COVID-19. CDR3 in DNA: TGTGCCAGCAGCTTGGGTGACAGGTCCTATGGCTACACCTTC. This translates into CASSLGDRSYGYTF.